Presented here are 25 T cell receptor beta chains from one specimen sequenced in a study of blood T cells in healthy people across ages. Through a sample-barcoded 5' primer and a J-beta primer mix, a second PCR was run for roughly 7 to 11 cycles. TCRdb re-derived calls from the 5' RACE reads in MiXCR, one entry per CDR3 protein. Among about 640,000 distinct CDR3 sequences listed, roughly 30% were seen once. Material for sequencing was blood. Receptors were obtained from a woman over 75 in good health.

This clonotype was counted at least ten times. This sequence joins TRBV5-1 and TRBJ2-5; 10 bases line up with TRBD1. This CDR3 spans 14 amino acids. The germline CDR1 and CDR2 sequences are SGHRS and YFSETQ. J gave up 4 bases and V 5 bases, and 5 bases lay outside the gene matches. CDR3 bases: TGCGCCAGCAGAAATGACAGGGGGCGAGAGACCCAGTACTTC. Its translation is CASRNDRGRETQYF.

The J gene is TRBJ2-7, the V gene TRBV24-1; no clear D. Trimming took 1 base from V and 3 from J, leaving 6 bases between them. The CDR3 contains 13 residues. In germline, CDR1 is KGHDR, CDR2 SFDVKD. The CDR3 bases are TGTGCCACCAGTGATTTCTACAGCTACGAGCAGTACTTC. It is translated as CATSDFYSYEQYF.

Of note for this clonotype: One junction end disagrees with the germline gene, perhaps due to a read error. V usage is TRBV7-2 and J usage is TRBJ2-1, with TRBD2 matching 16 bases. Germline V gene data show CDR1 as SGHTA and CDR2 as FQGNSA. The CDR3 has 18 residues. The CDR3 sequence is CASSLEGTSGGAYNERFF. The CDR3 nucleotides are TGTGCCAGCAGCTTAGAAGGGACTAGCGGGGGGGCGTACAATGAGCGGTTCTTC.

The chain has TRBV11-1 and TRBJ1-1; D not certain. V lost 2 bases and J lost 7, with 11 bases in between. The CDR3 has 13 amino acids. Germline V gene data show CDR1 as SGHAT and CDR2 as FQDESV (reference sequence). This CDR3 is CASSLSWSSEAFF. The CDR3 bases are TGTGCCAGCAGCTTAAGTTGGTCCAGTGAAGCTTTCTTT.

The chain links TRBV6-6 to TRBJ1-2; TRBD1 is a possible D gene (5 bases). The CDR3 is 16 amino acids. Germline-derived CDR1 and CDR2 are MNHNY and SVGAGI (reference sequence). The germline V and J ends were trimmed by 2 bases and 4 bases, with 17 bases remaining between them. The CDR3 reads CASSYTGALGFYGYTF. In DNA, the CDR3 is TGTGCCAGCAGTTACACCGGGGCCCTGGGTTTCTATGGCTACACCTTC.

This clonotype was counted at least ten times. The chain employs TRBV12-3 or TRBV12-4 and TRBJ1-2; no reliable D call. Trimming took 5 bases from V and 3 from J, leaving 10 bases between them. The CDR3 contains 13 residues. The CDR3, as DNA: TGTGCCAGCAGTCGGAGGGAAGACTATGGCTACACCTTC. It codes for CASSRREDYGYTF.

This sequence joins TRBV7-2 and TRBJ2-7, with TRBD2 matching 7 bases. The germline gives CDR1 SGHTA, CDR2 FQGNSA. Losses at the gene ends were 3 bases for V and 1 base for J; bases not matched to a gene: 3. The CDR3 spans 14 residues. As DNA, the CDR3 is TGTGCCAGCAGCTTTTGGGGAGGGTCCTACGAGCAGTACTTC. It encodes CASSFWGGSYEQYF. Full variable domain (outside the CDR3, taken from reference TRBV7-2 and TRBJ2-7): GAGVSQSPSNKVTEKGKDVELRCDPISGHTALYWYRQSLGQGLEFLIYFQGNSAPDKSGLPSDRFSAERTGGSVSTLTIQRTQQEDSAVYLCASSFWGGSYEQYFGPGTRLTVT.

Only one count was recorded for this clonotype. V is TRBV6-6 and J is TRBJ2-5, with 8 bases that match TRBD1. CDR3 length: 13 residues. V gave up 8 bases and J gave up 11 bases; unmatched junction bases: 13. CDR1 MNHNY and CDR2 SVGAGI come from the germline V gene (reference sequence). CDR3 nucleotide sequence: TGTGCCAGCTCTGGGCAGGGGGCATGGGAGCAGTACTTC. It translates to CASSGQGAWEQYF.

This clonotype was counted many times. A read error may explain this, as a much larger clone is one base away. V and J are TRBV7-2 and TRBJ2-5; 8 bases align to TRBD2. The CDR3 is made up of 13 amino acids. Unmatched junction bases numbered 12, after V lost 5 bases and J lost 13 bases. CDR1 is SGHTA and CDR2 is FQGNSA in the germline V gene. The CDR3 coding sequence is TGTGCCAGCAGCCGCAACGGGGGGGCCGGGTTGTACTTC. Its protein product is CASSRNGGAGLYF.

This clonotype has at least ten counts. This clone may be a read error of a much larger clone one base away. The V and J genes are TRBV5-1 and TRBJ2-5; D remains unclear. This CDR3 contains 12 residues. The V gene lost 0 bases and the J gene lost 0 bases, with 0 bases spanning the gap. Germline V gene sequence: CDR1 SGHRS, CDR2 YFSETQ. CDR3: CASSLDQETQYF. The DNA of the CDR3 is TGCGCCAGCAGCTTGGACCAAGAGACCCAGTACTTC.

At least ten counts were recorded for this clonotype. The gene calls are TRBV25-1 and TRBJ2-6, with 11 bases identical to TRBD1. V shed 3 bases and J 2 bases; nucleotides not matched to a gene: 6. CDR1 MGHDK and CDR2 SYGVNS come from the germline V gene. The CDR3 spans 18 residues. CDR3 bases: TGTGCCAGCAGTGACGTCCCGGGACAGGGGGCTGGGGCCAACGTCCTGACTTTC. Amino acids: CASSDVPGQGAGANVLTF.

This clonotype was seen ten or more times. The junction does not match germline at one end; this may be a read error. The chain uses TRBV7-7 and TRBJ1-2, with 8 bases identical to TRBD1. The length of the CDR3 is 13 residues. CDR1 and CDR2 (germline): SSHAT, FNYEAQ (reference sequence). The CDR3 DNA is TGTGCTAGCAGCTTTATCGACAGGGGCGGCTACACCTTC. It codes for CASSFIDRGGYTF. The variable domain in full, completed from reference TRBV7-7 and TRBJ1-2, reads GAGVSQSPRYKVTKRGQDVTLRCDPISSHATLYWYQQALGQGPEFLTYFNYEAQPDKSGLPSDRFSAERPEGSISTLTIQRTEQRDSAMYRCASSFIDRGGYTFGSGTRLTVV.

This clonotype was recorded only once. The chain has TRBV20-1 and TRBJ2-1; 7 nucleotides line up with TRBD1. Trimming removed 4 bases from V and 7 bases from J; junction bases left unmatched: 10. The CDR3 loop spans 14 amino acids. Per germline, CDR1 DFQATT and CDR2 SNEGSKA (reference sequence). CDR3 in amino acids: CSAKKGASRNEQFF. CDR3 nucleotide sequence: TGCAGTGCTAAAAAGGGGGCTAGTCGGAATGAGCAGTTCTTC.

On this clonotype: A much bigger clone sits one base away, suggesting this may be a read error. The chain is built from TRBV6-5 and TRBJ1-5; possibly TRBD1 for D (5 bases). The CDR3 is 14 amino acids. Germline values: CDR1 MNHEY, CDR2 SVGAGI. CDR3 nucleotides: TGTACCAGCAGTTCTTCTTGGGGGAAGAAGCCCCAGCATTTT. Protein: CTSSSSWGKKPQHF.

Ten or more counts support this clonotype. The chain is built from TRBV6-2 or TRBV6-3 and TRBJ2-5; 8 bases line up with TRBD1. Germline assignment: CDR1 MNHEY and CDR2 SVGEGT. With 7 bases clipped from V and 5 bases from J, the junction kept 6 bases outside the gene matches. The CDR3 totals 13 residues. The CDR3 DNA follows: TGTGCCAGCACCGACAGGGGCGCTGAGACCCAGTACTTC. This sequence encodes CASTDRGAETQYF.

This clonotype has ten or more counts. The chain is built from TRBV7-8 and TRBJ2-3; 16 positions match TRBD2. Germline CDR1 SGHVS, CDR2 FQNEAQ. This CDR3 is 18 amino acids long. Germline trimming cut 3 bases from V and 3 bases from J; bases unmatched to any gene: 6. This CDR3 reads CASSFGTSGGVGTDTQYF. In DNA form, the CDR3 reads TGTGCCAGCAGCTTTGGGACTAGCGGGGGGGTGGGTACAGATACGCAGTATTTT. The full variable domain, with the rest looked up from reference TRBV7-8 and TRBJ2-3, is GAGVSQSPRYKVAKRGQDVALRCDPISGHVSLFWYQQALGQGPEFLTYFQNEAQLDKSGLPSDRFFAERPEGSVSTLKIQRTQQEDSAVYLCASSFGTSGGVGTDTQYFGPGTRLTVL.

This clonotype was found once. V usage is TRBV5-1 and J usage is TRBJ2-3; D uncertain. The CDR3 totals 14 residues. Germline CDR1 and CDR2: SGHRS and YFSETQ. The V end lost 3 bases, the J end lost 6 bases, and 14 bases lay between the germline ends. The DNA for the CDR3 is TGCGCCAGCAGCTCTGAGGCGACTTCGGATACGCAGTATTTT. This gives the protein CASSSEATSDTQYF.

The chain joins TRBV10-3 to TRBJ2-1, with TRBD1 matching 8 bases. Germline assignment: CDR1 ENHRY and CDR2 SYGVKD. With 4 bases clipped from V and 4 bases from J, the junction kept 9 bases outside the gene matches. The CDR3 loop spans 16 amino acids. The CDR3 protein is CAISGGTGGRYNEQFF. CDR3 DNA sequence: TGTGCCATCAGTGGGGGAACAGGGGGGAGGTACAATGAGCAGTTCTTC.

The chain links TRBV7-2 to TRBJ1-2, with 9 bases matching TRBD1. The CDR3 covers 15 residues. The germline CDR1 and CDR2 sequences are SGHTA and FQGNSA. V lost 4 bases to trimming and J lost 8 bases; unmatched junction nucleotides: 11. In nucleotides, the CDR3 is TGTGCCAGCAGCTCGGACAGGGGAGGGTTGGTGGGCTACACCTTC. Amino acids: CASSSDRGGLVGYTF.

CDR3 sequence reads: CSAIHGQGSGYTF. The DNA of the CDR3 is TGCAGTGCTATTCATGGACAGGGCTCTGGCTACACCTTC. The chain recombines TRBV20-1 with TRBJ1-2; 8 bases align to TRBD1. The junction had 8 bases not matched to a gene; V was cut back by 4 bases and J by 7 bases. CDR3 size: 13 residues. The germline CDR1 and CDR2 sequences are DFQATT and SNEGSKA (reference sequence).

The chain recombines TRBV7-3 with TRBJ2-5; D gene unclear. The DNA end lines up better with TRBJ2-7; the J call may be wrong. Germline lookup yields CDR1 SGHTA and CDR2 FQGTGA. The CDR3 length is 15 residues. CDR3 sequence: CASSFSGLVGDEQYF. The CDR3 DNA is TGTGCCAGCAGCTTCAGTGGGTTGGTCGGCGACGAGCAGTACTTC.

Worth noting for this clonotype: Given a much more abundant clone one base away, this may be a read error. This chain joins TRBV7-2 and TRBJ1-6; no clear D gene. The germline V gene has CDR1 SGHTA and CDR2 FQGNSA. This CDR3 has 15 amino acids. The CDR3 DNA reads TGTGCCAGCAGCTTAGGAAGACGAGGGAATTCACTCCTCCACTTT. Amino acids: CASSLGRRGNSLLHF. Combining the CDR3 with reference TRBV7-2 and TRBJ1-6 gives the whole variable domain GAGVSQSPSNKVTEKGKDVELRCDPISGHTALYWYRQSLGQGLEFLIYFQGNSAPDKSGLPSDRFSAERTGGSVSTLTIQRTQQEDSAVYLCASSLGRRGNSLLHFGNGTRLTVT.

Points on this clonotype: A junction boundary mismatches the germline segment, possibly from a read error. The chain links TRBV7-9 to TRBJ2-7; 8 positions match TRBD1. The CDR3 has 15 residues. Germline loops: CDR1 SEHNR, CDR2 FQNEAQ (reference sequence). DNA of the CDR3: TGTGCCAGCACGCGAACAGGGGGACGCTCCTACGGGCAGTACTTC. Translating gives CASTRTGGRSYGQYF.

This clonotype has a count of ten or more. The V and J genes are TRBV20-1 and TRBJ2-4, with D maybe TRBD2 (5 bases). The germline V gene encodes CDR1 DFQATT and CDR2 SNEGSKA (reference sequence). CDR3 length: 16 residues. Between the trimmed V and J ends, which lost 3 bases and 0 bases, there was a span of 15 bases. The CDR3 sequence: CSARPPGGLAKNIQYF. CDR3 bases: TGCAGTGCTAGGCCCCCTGGCGGGTTAGCCAAAAACATTCAGTACTTC.

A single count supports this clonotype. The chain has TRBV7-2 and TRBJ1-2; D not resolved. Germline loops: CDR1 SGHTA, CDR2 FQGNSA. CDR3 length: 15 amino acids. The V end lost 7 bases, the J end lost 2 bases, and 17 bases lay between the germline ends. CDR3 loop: CASNLSPRANYGYTF. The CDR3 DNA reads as TGTGCCAGCAACCTTTCCCCCAGAGCCAACTATGGCTACACCTTC.